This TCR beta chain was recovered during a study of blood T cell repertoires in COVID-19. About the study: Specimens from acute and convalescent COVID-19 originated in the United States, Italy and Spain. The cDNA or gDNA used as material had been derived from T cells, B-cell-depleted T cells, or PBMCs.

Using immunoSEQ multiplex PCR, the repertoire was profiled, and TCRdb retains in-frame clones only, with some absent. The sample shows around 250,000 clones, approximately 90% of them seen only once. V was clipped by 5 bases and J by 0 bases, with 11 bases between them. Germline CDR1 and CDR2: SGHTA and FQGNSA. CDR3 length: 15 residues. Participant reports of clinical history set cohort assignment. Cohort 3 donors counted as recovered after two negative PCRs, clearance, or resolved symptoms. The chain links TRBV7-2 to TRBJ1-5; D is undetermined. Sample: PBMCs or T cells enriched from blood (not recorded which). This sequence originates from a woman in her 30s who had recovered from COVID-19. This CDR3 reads CASSLLKLSNQPQHF. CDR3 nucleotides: TGTGCCAGCAGCCTCCTAAAGCTTAGCAATCAGCCCCAGCATTTT. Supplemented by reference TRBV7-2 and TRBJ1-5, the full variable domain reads GAGVSQSPSNKVTEKGKDVELRCDPISGHTALYWYRQSLGQGLEFLIYFQGNSAPDKSGLPSDRFSAERTGGSVSTLTIQRTQQEDSAVYLCASSLLKLSNQPQHFGDGTRLSIL.